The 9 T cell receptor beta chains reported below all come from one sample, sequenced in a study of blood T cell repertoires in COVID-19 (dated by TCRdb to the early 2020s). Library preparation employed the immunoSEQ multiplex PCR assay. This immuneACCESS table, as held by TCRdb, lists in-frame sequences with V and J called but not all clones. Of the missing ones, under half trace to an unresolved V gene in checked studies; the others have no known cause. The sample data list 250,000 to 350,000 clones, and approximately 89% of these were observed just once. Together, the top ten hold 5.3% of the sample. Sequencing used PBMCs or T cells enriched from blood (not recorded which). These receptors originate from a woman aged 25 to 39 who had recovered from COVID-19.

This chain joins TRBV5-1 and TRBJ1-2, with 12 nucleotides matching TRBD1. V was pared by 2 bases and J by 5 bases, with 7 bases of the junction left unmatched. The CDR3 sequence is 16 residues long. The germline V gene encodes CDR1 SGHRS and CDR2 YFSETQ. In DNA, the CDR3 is TGCGCCAGCAGCTTTGGGACAGGGGGCGCGATGTATGGCTACACCTTC. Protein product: CASSFGTGGAMYGYTF.

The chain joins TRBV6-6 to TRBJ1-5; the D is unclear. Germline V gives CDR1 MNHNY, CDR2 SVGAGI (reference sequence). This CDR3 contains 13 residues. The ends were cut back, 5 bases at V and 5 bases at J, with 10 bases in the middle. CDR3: CASSRTVDQPQHF. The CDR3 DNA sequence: TGTGCCAGCAGTAGGACTGTTGATCAGCCCCAGCATTTT.

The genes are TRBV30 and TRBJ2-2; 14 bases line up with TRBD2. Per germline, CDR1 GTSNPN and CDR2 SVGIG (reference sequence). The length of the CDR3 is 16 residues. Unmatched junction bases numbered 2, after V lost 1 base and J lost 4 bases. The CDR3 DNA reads TGTGCCTGGAGTGGGGGACTAGCGGGGGCCACCGGGGAGCTGTTTTTT. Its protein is CAWSGGLAGATGELFF.

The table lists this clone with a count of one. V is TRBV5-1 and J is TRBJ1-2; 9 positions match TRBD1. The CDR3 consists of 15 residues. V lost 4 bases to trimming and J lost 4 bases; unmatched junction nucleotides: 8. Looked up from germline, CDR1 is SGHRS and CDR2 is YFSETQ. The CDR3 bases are TGCGCCAGCAGCCCCAGGGACAGGGTGGGCTATGGCTACACCTTC. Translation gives CASSPRDRVGYGYTF.

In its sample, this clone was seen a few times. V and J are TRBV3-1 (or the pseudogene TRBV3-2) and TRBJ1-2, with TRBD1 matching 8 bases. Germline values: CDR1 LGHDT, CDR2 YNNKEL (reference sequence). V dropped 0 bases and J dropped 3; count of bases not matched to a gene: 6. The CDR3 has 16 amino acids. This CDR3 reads CASSQDGGQGYYGYTF. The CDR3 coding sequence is TGTGCCAGCAGCCAAGATGGTGGACAGGGCTACTATGGCTACACCTTC.

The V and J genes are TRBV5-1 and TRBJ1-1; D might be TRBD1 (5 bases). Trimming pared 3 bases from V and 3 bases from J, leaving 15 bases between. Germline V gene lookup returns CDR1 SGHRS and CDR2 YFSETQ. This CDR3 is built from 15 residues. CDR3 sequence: CASSSAQGGHTEAFF. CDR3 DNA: TGCGCCAGCAGCTCCGCTCAGGGAGGACACACTGAAGCTTTCTTT.

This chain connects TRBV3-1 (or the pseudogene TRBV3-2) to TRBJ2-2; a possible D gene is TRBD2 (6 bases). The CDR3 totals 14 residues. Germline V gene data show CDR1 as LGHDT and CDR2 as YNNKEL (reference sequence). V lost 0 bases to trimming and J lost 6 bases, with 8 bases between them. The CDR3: CASSQDGGAGELFF. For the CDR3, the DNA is TGTGCCAGCAGCCAAGATGGAGGGGCCGGGGAGCTGTTTTTT.

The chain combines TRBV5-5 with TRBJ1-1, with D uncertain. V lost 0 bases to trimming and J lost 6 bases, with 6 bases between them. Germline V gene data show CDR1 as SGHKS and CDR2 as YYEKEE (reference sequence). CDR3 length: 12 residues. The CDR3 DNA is TGTGCCAGCAGCTTGGCAACGGCTGAAGCTTTCTTT. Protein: CASSLATAEAFF.

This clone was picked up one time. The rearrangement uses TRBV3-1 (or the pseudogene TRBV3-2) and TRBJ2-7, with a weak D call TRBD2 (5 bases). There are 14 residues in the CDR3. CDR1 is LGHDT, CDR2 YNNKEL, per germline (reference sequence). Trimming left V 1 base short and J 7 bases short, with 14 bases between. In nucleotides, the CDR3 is TGTGCCAGCAGCCAAGGGCAGACTCGGGGAGAGCAGTACTTC. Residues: CASSQGQTRGEQYF.